Following are 23 T cell receptor beta chains from one sample sequenced in a study of T cell clonality in common variable immunodeficiency. Assay: immunoSEQ multiplex PCR; the TCRdb copy retains only in-frame clones and omits some. Listed for the sample are under 50,000 clones, none seen a single time. Sequencing was done on a sample of peripheral blood mononuclear cells. These receptors originate from a person between 18 and 75 years old in good health.

This clone was recorded at least ten times. The CDR3 end falls 3 residues outside the read, so it is completed with the germline J gene. The chain couples TRBV6-2 or TRBV6-3 to TRBJ2-1, with 12 bases lining up with TRBD2. Germline V lookup: CDR1 MNHEY, CDR2 SVGEGT. The CDR3 length is 16 residues. V lost 2 bases and J lost 6; bases outside the gene matches: 5. The chain's CDR3 is CASSYPGLAGTNEQFF. CDR3 DNA, as far as it was read: TGTGCCAGCAGTTACCCGGGACTAGCGGGCACCAATGAG.

This clone was counted ten times or more. The observed sequence ends 3 residues before the CDR3 terminus, with the missing tail filled in from the germline J gene. The V call is TRBV19, the J call TRBJ1-2; 11 bases are shared with TRBD1. CDR3 size: 15 residues. Germline CDR1 and CDR2: LNHDA and SQIVND (reference sequence). With 2 bases clipped from V and 3 bases from J, the junction kept 2 bases outside the gene matches. CDR3 in amino acids: CASSIWGQGDYGYTF. Partial CDR3 DNA: TGTGCCAGTAGTATATGGGGACAGGGGGACTATGGC.

This clone was found many times. From the germline J gene comes the end of the CDR3, since the read stops 3 residues before it. The genes are TRBV12-3 or TRBV12-4 and TRBJ2-5; 7 bases match TRBD2. The CDR3 has 15 residues. With 3 bases clipped from V and 5 bases from J, the junction kept 9 bases outside the gene matches. The sequenced part of the CDR3 DNA is TGTGCCAGCAGTTTTGGCAGCGGGGCTGTGGAGACC. Translating it yields CASSFGSGAVET. The whole CDR3 sequence reads CASSFGSGAVETQYF.

This clone has at least ten counts. The CDR3 goes on 3 residues after the read ends, and that part is filled in from the germline J gene. The genes are TRBV19 and TRBJ2-6; D uncertain. V was clipped by 7 bases and J by 4 bases, with 11 bases between them. This CDR3 is 14 amino acids long. In germline, CDR1 is LNHDA, CDR2 SQIVND (reference sequence). CDR3 in amino acids: CASKLVSGANVLTF. CDR3 bases read: TGTGCCAGTAAATTAGTATCAGGGGCCAACGTC.

The table lists this clone with many counts. The CDR3 end falls 3 residues outside the read, so it is completed with the germline J gene. The chain couples TRBV19 to TRBJ1-2, with 7 bases that match TRBD1. Germline CDR1 LNHDA, CDR2 SQIVND (reference sequence). V lost 5 bases to trimming and J lost 7 bases; unmatched junction nucleotides: 10. This CDR3 has 14 residues. The CDR3 DNA, read in part, is TGTGCCAGTAGTCGCGGACAGGTCGATTTTGGC. Amino acids: CASSRGQVDFG. The full CDR3 is CASSRGQVDFGYTF.

This clone was recorded at least ten times. The read finishes 3 residues shy of the CDR3 end, and the germline J gene is used to complete it. V gene TRBV19 combines with J gene TRBJ2-7; 9 nucleotides agree with TRBD1. J lost 2 bases, V lost 5 bases, and 7 bases had no gene match. The CDR3 extends over 15 amino acids. The germline V gene encodes CDR1 LNHDA and CDR2 SQIVND (reference sequence). The chain's CDR3 is CASSQPGQGTYEQYF. The CDR3 bases that were read are TGTGCCAGTAGTCAACCGGGACAGGGCACCTACGAG.

In this sample, this clone is large. The read ends 3 residues before the CDR3 terminus; that terminus is restored from the germline J gene. V is TRBV19 and J is TRBJ1-5; TRBD1 is a possible D gene (5 bases). The CDR3 is 15 residues long. Germline CDR1 is LNHDA and CDR2 is SQIVND (reference sequence). With 3 bases removed from V and 5 bases from J, the gap between germline ends came to 14 bases. The sequenced CDR3 bases are TGTGCCAGTAGTATGGACATTGAACTCCATCAGCCC. Its protein is CASSMDIELHQP. The whole CDR3 protein reads CASSMDIELHQPQHF.

This clone was counted many times. The read ends 3 residues shy of where the CDR3 ends; the end is completed using the germline J gene. The chain employs TRBV5-1 and TRBJ1-1; tentative D call: TRBD1 (6 bases). Germline V CDR1 and CDR2: SGHRS, YFSETQ. The CDR3 length is 15 residues. The germline V and J ends were trimmed by 0 bases and 1 base, with 10 bases remaining between them. The CDR3 is CASSLGDRRNTEAFF. The part of the CDR3 DNA that was read is TGCGCCAGCAGCTTGGGAGACAGGCGGAACACTGAA.

There are many counts of this clone. The read ends 3 residues early relative to the CDR3; the germline J gene fills the gap. The chain uses TRBV23-1 and TRBJ1-4; TRBD1 agrees at 7 bases. TRBV23-1 is noted as an ORF with a role that remains uncertain. CDR3 length: 15 amino acids. The V and J ends lost 7 bases and 4 bases, in that order; junction bases with no gene match: 9. This chain's CDR3 is CASTGEGAGNEKLFF. The CDR3 DNA, read in part, is TGCGCCAGCACGGGGGAGGGGGCCGGTAATGAAAAA.

Ten or more counts support this clone. The CDR3 loop reads CASSTSGGATDTQYF. The DNA read from the CDR3 is TGTGCCAGCAGCACTAGCGGGGGGGCGACAGATACG. The J gene is TRBJ2-3, the V gene TRBV5-4; 13 nucleotides align to TRBD2. The read comes to an end 3 residues before the CDR3 does, leaving the germline J gene to fill in the end. The trim removed 4 bases at V and 3 bases at J, leaving 2 bases unmatched. CDR1 and CDR2 (germline): SGHNT, YYREEE (reference sequence). This CDR3 comprises 15 residues.

This clone was detected many times. The read gets to within 3 residues of the CDR3 end, and the germline J gene fills in the rest. This chain uses TRBV7-2 with TRBJ2-7; D is uncertain. V lost 5 bases and J lost 5, with 19 bases in between. CDR1 SGHTA and CDR2 FQGNSA come from the germline V gene. This CDR3 spans 15 amino acids. The CDR3: CASSPEQLSEDEQYF. The CDR3 bases that were read are TGTGCCAGCAGCCCCGAGCAACTATCTGAGGACGAG.

There are many counts of this clone. Read coverage stops 3 residues before the CDR3 terminus; the germline J gene supplies the remainder. Different DNA sequences within this sample yield the same CDR3. This rearrangement joins TRBV20-1 to TRBJ2-3; possibly TRBD1 for D (6 bases). The V end lost 3 bases, the J end lost 4 bases, and 17 bases lay between the germline ends. CDR1 DFQATT and CDR2 SNEGSKA come from the germline V gene (reference sequence). This CDR3 comprises 15 residues. CDR3: CSASGQLLGADTQYF. The sequenced CDR3 bases are TGCAGTGCTAGTGGACAGCTCTTAGGAGCAGATACG.

Many counts were recorded for this clone. The DNA ends 3 residues before the CDR3 does, and the rest of the CDR3 is filled in from the germline J gene. The chain uses TRBV7-9 and TRBJ2-3; maybe TRBD2 (6 bases). The CDR3 runs 14 residues. Trimming took off 6 bases at V and 4 bases at J, with 14 bases between the two ends. CDR1 and CDR2 (germline): SEHNR, FQNEAQ (reference sequence). This chain's CDR3 is CASSPDQRADTQYF. The sequenced CDR3 bases are TGTGCCAGCAGTCCAGATCAGCGGGCAGATACG.

This clone occurred many times. The CDR3 goes on 3 residues after the read ends, and that part is filled in from the germline J gene. The chain uses TRBV28 and TRBJ2-1; TRBD2 matches at 13 bases. CDR1 is MDHEN, CDR2 SYDVKM, per germline. Trimming cost V 4 bases and J 0 bases; bases outside gene matches: 15. The CDR3 spans 21 residues. CDR3 DNA (partial): TGTGCCAGCAGTTCGGGGTTACTAGCGGGAGGGGGGTTCAGCTCCTACAATGAG. Protein product: CASSSGLLAGGGFSSYNE. The full CDR3 reads CASSSGLLAGGGFSSYNEQFF.

Only a few counts were recorded for this clone. The read ends 3 residues early relative to the CDR3; the germline J gene fills the gap. The chain has TRBV11-1 and TRBJ1-5, with 7 bases fitting TRBD1. V shed 6 bases and J 3 bases; nucleotides not matched to a gene: 8. CDR1 is SGHAT, CDR2 FQDESV, per germline (reference sequence). This CDR3 is built from 15 residues. CDR3: CASSLTGQNNQPQHF. Incomplete CDR3 DNA: TGTGCCAGCAGTTTGACGGGACAGAACAATCAGCCC. The whole variable domain, remainder taken from reference TRBV11-1 and TRBJ1-5, is EAEVAQSPRYKITEKSQAVAFWCDPISGHATLYWYRQILGQGPELLVQFQDESVVDDSQLPKDRFSAERLKGVDSTLKIQPAELGDSAMYLCASSLTGQNNQPQHFGDGTRLSIL.

This clone was recorded at least ten times. The covered CDR3 bases are TGTGCCTGGAATAGACAGGCTGCCGAAAAA. Its translation is CAWNRQAAEK. The full CDR3 reads CAWNRQAAEKLFF. The V and J genes are TRBV30 and TRBJ1-4, with a tentative D call TRBD1 (6 bases). The CDR3 end falls 3 residues outside the read, so it is completed with the germline J gene. The V end lost 4 bases, the J end lost 8 bases, and 14 bases lay between the germline ends. There are 13 residues in the CDR3. Germline loops: CDR1 GTSNPN, CDR2 SVGIG (reference sequence).

Many counts were recorded for this clone. Read sequence stops 3 residues before the CDR3 end, and the germline J gene provides the missing end. The J gene is TRBJ2-2, the V gene TRBV7-9, with 7 bases lining up with TRBD1. Looked up from germline, CDR1 is SEHNR and CDR2 is FQNEAQ (reference sequence). CDR3 length: 15 amino acids. Trimming removed 5 bases from V and 1 base from J; junction bases left unmatched: 4. CDR3 DNA, as far as it was read: TGTGCCAGCAGCCGTTGGACAGGGAACACCGGGGAG. This encodes CASSRWTGNTGE. The entire CDR3 protein is CASSRWTGNTGELFF. The variable domain in full, completed from reference TRBV7-9 and TRBJ2-2, reads DTGVSQNPRHKITKRGQNVTFRCDPISEHNRLYWYRQTLGQGPEFLTYFQNEAQLEKSRLLSDRFSAERPKGSFSTLEIQRTEQGDSAMYLCASSRWTGNTGELFFGEGSRLTVL.

This clone showed up many times. Coverage ceases 3 residues before the CDR3 finishes, and the germline J gene fills in the end. The chain combines TRBV7-2 with TRBJ2-1; D is possibly TRBD2 (5 bases). Trimming stripped 5 bases from V and 5 bases from J, with 13 bases between. CDR3 size: 14 residues. CDR1 is SGHTA, CDR2 FQGNSA, per germline. The covered CDR3 bases are TGTGCCAGCAGCCCGTGGACTGGGAACAATGAG. Its protein product is CASSPWTGNNE. The complete CDR3 reads CASSPWTGNNEQFF.

This clone was detected many times. The missing CDR3 end, 3 residues past where the read stops, is filled in from the germline J gene. The chain uses TRBV12-3 or TRBV12-4 and TRBJ2-2; TRBD1 matches 7 bases. CDR3 length equals 15 residues. The sequenced CDR3 bases are TGTGCCAGCAGTCAGGATTACAGGGGAAATTCACCG. Translated, it gives CASSQDYRGNSP. The entire CDR3 is CASSQDYRGNSPLFF.

This clone was seen a few times. The CDR3 goes on 3 residues after the read ends, and that part is filled in from the germline J gene. This rearrangement joins TRBV7-3 to TRBJ1-2, with D possibly TRBD1 on 6 matching bases. This CDR3 comprises 16 residues. Germline V gene data show CDR1 as SGHTA and CDR2 as FQGTGA. The CDR3 reads CASSLIVGGSVDTYTF. The part of the CDR3 DNA that was read is TGTGCCAGCAGCTTAATAGTAGGGGGTTCCGTGGATACC.

This clone has at least ten counts. The read stops 3 residues short of the end of the CDR3; the missing end is completed from the germline J gene. The V call is TRBV7-9, the J call TRBJ2-7; D remains ambiguous. The CDR3 sequence is 13 residues long. The germline gives CDR1 SEHNR, CDR2 FQNEAQ (reference sequence). V was shortened by 4 bases and J by 5 bases, with 12 bases between the two germline ends. CDR3 amino acids: CASSSLSPHEQYF. Incomplete CDR3 DNA: TGTGCCAGCAGCTCCCTATCGCCGCACGAG. The whole variable domain, remainder taken from reference TRBV7-9 and TRBJ2-7, is DTGVSQNPRHKITKRGQNVTFRCDPISEHNRLYWYRQTLGQGPEFLTYFQNEAQLEKSRLLSDRFSAERPKGSFSTLEIQRTEQGDSAMYLCASSSLSPHEQYFGPGTRLTVT.

Many counts were recorded for this clone. The read terminates 3 residues ahead of where the CDR3 ends, so the germline J gene completes it. The chain recombines TRBV19 with TRBJ2-1; D unclear. V lost 5 bases, J lost 9 bases, and 8 bases lay in between. Germline CDR1 reads LNHDA; CDR2 reads SQIVND (reference sequence). The CDR3 runs 11 residues. CDR3 DNA, as far as it was read: TGTGCCAGTAGTCAGTATGGTGAG. Amino acids: CASSQYGE. The complete CDR3 reads CASSQYGEQFF. Variable domain in full (rest from reference TRBV19 and TRBJ2-1): DGGITQSPKYLFRKEGQNVTLSCEQNLNHDAMYWYRQDPGQGLRLIYYSQIVNDFQKGDIAEGYSVSREKKESFPLTVTSAQKNPTAFYLCASSQYGEQFFGPGTRLTVL.

This clone was recorded at least ten times. The CDR3 end lies 3 residues beyond the end of the read and is filled in from the germline J gene. The chain couples TRBV7-3 to TRBJ2-5, with D tentatively TRBD1 (5 bases). CDR3 length equals 14 residues. Germline-derived CDR1 and CDR2 are SGHTA and FQGTGA. Trimming shortened V by 1 base and J by 3 bases, and 9 bases separated the two germline ends. CDR3 region: CASSLKGVKETQYF. CDR3 DNA, as far as it was read: TGTGCCAGCAGCTTAAAAGGGGTCAAAGAGACC.